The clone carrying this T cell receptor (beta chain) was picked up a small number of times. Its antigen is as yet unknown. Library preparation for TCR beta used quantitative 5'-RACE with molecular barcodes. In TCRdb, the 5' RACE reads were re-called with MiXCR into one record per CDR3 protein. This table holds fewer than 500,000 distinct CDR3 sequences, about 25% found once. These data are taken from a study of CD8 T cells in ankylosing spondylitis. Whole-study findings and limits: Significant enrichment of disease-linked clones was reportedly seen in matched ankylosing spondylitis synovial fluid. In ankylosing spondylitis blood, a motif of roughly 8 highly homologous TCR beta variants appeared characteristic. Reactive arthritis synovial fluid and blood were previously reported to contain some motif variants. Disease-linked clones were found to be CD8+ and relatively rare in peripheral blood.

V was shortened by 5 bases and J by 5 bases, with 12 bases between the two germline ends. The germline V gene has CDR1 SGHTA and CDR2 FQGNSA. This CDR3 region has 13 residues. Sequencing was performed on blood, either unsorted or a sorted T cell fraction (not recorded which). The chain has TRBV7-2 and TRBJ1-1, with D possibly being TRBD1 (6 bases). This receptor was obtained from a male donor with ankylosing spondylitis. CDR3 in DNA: TGTGCCAGCAGCGAGGGGGTTCGAACTGAAGCTTTCTTT. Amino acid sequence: CASSEGVRTEAFF.